This T cell receptor beta chain is drawn from a study of CXCR3-negative and CXCR3-positive naive CD8 T cells. Study results and caveats: Researchers report that CXCR3-positive naive cells carry more hydrophobic TRB CDR3s than CXCR3-negative naive cells.

Germline CDR1 and CDR2: MDHEN and SYDVKM. The CDR3 extends over 16 amino acids. Details on this clonotype: Its antigen is undetermined.

The TRB cDNA libraries were prepared by 5' RACE with UMI labels. TCRdb re-called the 5' RACE reads; one entry per CDR3 protein, DNA not given. The sample has 50,000 or so distinct CDR3 sequences; the top ten hold about 0.61%. The chain carries TRBV28 and TRBJ1-4; TCRdb calls TRBD1, which cannot be checked without DNA. Sequencing input: naive CXCR3+ CD8+ T cells from blood. Specified subset: CD45RO-CCR7+CD27+CD95- naive CD8+ T cells expressing CXCR3 (TNR3+). This receptor was obtained from a human donor in good health. Some clones in this sample may be carry-over from other donors' samples. The CDR3 sequence: CASSLDRGLVSEKLFF.